The 11 T cell receptor beta chains below all came from one sample that was sequenced in a study of response to subunit inactivated influenza vaccine (dated by TCRdb to the late 2010s). Library preparation was by RT-PCR. The instrument given in TCRdb is Illumina HiSeq 2500. TCRdb trimmed the raw reads at Q25, called clones with MiXCR and kept productive beta chains. Each CDR3 protein gets just one entry, which takes the most common genes and DNA from the rows behind it. Within this sample are under 200,000 distinct CDR3 sequences, with around 12% of them counted one time only. The biggest ten clones account for roughly 29% of the sample. These data were likewise used in another study, on T cells expressing NK-cell markers. According to the second study: TCR beta cDNA libraries were prepared using 5'RACE template switching, which introduced a universal primer site and unique molecular identifiers.

The sequencing here drew on CD8+ T cells sorted from PBMCs, taken 11 to 12 days after vaccination. These receptors originate from a man aged 45 to 65 who received an inactivated influenza vaccine. Donor details come from another sample of the same person, matched by shared clones.

This clonotype was counted only a few times. The genes are TRBV6-4 and TRBJ2-3, with 7 bases aligning to TRBD2. Germline values: CDR1 MRHNA, CDR2 SNTAGT. The CDR3 loop spans 15 amino acids. The V segment lost 2 bases and the J segment 1 base; nucleotides outside the gene matches: 3. The CDR3 spells CASSDGTTGTDTQYF. For the CDR3, the DNA is TGTGCCAGCAGTGACGGGACTACAGGCACAGATACGCAGTATTTT.

This chain joins TRBV15 and TRBJ1-2, with unresolved D. V was shortened by 0 bases and J by 5 bases, with 13 bases between the two germline ends. The germline gives CDR1 LNHNV, CDR2 YYDKDF (reference sequence). The CDR3 is made up of 15 amino acids. CDR3 nucleotide sequence: TGTGCCACCAGCAGAGATCTAGGGATTAGTTATGGCTACACCTTC. It yields the protein CATSRDLGISYGYTF.

The gene calls are TRBV4-1 and TRBJ1-4; maybe TRBD1 (5 bases). Germline CDR1 reads MGHRA; CDR2 reads YSYEKL. V lost 5 bases and J 8 bases, leaving 15 bases between the germline ends. This CDR3 is built from 14 residues. CDR3: CASSFRESGEKLFF. As DNA, the CDR3 is TGCGCCAGCAGCTTCAGGGAATCCGGGGAAAAACTGTTTTTT.

The chain combines TRBV7-8 with TRBJ2-5, with 11 nucleotides matching TRBD1. V was pared by 5 bases and J by 3 bases, with 5 bases of the junction left unmatched. Germline CDR1 reads SGHVS; CDR2 reads FQNEAQ. This CDR3 contains 15 residues. CDR3 nucleotide sequence: TGTGCCAGCAGCACTTGGGACAGGGGGGAAGAGACCCAGTACTTC. It is translated as CASSTWDRGEETQYF. Combining the CDR3 with reference TRBV7-8 and TRBJ2-5 gives the whole variable domain GAGVSQSPRYKVAKRGQDVALRCDPISGHVSLFWYQQALGQGPEFLTYFQNEAQLDKSGLPSDRFFAERPEGSVSTLKIQRTQQEDSAVYLCASSTWDRGEETQYFGPGTRLLVL.

This clonotype was detected a few times. The chain is built from TRBV4-3 and TRBJ1-4; D is undetermined. The V end was cut by 0 bases, the J end by 3 bases, with 11 bases between. Germline V CDR1 and CDR2: LGHNA, YSLEER. This CDR3 spans 16 amino acids. In nucleotides, the CDR3 is TGCGCCAGCAGCCAAGATTCTCCAGGACCTAATGAAAAACTGTTTTTT. Its protein product is CASSQDSPGPNEKLFF.

The table lists this clonotype with a few counts. The rearrangement joins TRBV5-1 to TRBJ2-7, with 8 bases fitting TRBD1. This CDR3 contains 15 residues. The germline CDR1 and CDR2 sequences are SGHRS and YFSETQ. The trim removed 4 bases at V and 5 bases at J, leaving 11 bases unmatched. The CDR3 sequence: CASSADRGVVDEQYF. CDR3 nucleotide sequence: TGCGCCAGCAGCGCCGACAGGGGCGTCGTCGACGAGCAGTACTTC.

In its sample, this clonotype was seen a few times. The J gene is TRBJ2-2, the V gene TRBV24-1; D is ambiguous. Between the trimmed V and J ends, which lost 12 bases and 6 bases, there was a span of 16 bases. The germline V gene has CDR1 KGHDR and CDR2 SFDVKD. The CDR3 contains 13 residues. The CDR3 spells CAVGGESAGELFF. The CDR3, as DNA: TGTGCCGTAGGTGGGGAATCTGCCGGGGAGCTGTTTTTT.

In its sample, this clonotype was seen a few times. The CDR3 loop reads CASSLTPEGGFIDEQFF. The DNA of the CDR3 is TGTGCCAGCAGTTTAACCCCTGAGGGGGGCTTCATCGATGAGCAGTTCTTC. This sequence joins TRBV27 and TRBJ2-1; perhaps D is TRBD1 or TRBD2 (6 bases each). Germline V gene lookup returns CDR1 MNHEY and CDR2 SMNVEV (reference sequence). V lost 2 bases, J lost 8 bases, and 22 bases lay in between. There are 17 residues in the CDR3.

This clonotype was recorded a few times. V gene TRBV24-1 combines with J gene TRBJ2-2; weak D call: TRBD1 (5 bases). Trimming removed 7 bases at V and 6 bases at J, with 11 bases between. Germline CDR1 is KGHDR and CDR2 is SFDVKD. The CDR3 is 13 amino acids. CDR3 residues: CATRLQAAGELFF. The CDR3 coding sequence is TGTGCCACCAGACTACAGGCGGCCGGGGAGCTGTTTTTT.

This clonotype was seen only a few times. This chain's CDR3 is CASTLNRGSSYEQYF. The CDR3 nucleotides are TGTGCCAGCACCCTAAACAGGGGTTCGTCCTACGAGCAGTACTTC. The chain links TRBV12-3 or TRBV12-4 to TRBJ2-7, with 7 bases identical to TRBD1. V gave up 7 bases and J gave up 1 base; unmatched junction bases: 10. CDR3 length equals 15 residues.

The genes are TRBV7-2 and TRBJ2-7; 12 bases are shared with TRBD1. Germline V lookup: CDR1 SGHTA, CDR2 FQGNSA. The CDR3 has 18 amino acids. The junction had 11 bases not matched to a gene; V was cut back by 5 bases and J by 0 bases. The CDR3 nucleotides are TGTGCCAGCAGCCTACCGGGACAGGGGGCTTCTCTCTCCTACGAGCAGTACTTC. Its translation is CASSLPGQGASLSYEQYF.